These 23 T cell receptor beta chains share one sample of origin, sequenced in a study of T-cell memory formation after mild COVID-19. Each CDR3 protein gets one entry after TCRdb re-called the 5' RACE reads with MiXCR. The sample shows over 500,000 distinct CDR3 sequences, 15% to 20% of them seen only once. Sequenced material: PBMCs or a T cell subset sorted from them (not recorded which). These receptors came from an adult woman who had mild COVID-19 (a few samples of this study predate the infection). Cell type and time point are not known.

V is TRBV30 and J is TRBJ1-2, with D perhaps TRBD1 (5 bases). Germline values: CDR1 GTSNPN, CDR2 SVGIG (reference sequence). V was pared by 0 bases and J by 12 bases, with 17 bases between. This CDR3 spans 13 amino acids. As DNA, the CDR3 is TGTGCCTGGAGTGTACGCCAGGGCTCGAGGGACACCTTC. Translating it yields CAWSVRQGSRDTF.

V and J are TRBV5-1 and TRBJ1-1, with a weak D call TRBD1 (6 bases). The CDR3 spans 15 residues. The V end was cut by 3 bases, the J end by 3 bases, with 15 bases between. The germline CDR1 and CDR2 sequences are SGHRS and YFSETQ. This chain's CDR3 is CASSWTSGADTEAFF. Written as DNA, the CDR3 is TGCGCCAGCAGCTGGACTTCAGGGGCGGACACTGAAGCTTTCTTT. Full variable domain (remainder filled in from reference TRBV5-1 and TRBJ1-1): KAGVTQTPRYLIKTRGQQVTLSCSPISGHRSVSWYQQTPGQGLQFLFEYFSETQRNKGNFPGRFSGRQFSNSRSEMNVSTLELGDSALYLCASSWTSGADTEAFFGQGTRLTVV.

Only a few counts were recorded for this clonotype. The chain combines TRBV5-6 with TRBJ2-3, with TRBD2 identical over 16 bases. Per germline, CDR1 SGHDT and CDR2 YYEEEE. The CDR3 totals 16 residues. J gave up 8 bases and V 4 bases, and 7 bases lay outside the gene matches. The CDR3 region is CASSTLGLAGGVTQYF. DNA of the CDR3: TGTGCCAGCAGCACTCTGGGACTAGCGGGGGGGGTTACGCAGTATTTT. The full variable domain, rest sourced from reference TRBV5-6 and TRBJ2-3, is DAGVTQSPTHLIKTRGQQVTLRCSPKSGHDTVSWYQQALGQGPQFIFQYYEEEERQRGNFPDRFSGHQFPNYSSELNVNALLLGDSALYLCASSTLGLAGGVTQYFGPGTRLTVL.

The CDR3 here is CSAQMTGFANEKLFF. The CDR3 DNA follows: TGCAGTGCTCAAATGACAGGGTTTGCTAATGAAAAACTGTTTTTT. The rearrangement links TRBV20-1 to TRBJ1-4, with TRBD1 matching 7 bases. Germline-derived CDR1 and CDR2 are DFQATT and SNEGSKA (reference sequence). The CDR3 runs 15 residues. V trimming: 5 bases; J trimming: 3 bases; junction bases outside the gene matches: 9.

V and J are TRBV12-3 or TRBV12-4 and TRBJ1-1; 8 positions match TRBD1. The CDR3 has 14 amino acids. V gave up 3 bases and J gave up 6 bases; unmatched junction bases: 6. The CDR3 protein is CASSFTGGKAEAFF. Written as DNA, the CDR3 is TGTGCCAGCAGTTTTACAGGGGGTAAGGCTGAAGCTTTCTTT.

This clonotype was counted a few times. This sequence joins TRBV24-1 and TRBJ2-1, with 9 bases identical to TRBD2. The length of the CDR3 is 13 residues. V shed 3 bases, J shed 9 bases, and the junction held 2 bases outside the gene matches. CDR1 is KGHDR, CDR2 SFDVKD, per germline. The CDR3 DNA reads TGTGCCACCAGTGATCCACTAGCGGGTGAGCAGTTCTTC. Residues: CATSDPLAGEQFF.

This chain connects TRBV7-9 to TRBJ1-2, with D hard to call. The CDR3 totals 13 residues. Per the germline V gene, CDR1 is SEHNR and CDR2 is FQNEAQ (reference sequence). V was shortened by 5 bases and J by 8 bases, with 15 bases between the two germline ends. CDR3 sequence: CASSPRGLEGYTF. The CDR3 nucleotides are TGTGCCAGCAGCCCCCGCGGTCTTGAGGGCTACACCTTC.

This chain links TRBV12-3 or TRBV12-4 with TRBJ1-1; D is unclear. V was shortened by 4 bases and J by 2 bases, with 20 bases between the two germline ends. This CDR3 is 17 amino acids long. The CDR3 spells CASSSPRSGRANTEAFF. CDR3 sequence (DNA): TGTGCCAGCAGTTCCCCGAGATCCGGCCGGGCCAACACTGAAGCTTTCTTT.

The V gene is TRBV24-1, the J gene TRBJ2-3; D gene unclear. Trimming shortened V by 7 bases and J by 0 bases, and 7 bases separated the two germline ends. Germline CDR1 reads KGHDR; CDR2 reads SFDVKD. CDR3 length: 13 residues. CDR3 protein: CATRRSSTDTQYF. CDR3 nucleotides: TGTGCCACCAGGCGGTCTAGCACAGATACGCAGTATTTT.

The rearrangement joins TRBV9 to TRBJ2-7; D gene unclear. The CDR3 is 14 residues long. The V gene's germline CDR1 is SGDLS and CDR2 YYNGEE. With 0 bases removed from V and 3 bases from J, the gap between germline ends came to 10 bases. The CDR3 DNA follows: TGTGCCAGCAGCGTAGGCCCAGGTAACTACGAGCAGTACTTC. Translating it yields CASSVGPGNYEQYF.

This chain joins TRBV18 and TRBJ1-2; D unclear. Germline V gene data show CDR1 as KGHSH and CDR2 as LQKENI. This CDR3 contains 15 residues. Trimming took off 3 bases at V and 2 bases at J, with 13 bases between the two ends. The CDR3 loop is CASSPEGIPNYGYTF. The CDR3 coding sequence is TGTGCCAGCTCACCCGAGGGAATCCCGAACTATGGCTACACCTTC.

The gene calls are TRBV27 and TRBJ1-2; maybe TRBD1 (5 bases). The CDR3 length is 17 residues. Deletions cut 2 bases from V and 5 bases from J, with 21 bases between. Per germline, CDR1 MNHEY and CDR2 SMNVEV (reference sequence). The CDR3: CASSLLAGTAAPYGYTF. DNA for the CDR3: TGTGCCAGCAGTTTACTCGCGGGGACGGCGGCACCGTATGGCTACACCTTC.

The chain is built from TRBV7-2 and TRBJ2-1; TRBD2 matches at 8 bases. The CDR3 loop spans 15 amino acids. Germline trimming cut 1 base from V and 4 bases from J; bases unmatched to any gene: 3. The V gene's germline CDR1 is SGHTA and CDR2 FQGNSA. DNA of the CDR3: TGTGCCAGCAGCTTAGAAGGCGGGAGGTACAATGAGCAGTTCTTC. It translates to CASSLEGGRYNEQFF.

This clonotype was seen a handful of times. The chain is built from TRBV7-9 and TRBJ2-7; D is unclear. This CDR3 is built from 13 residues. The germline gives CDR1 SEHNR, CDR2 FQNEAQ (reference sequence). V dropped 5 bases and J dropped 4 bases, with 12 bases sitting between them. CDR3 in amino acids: CASSPPDVYEQYF. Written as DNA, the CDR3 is TGTGCCAGCAGCCCCCCGGACGTTTACGAGCAGTACTTC.

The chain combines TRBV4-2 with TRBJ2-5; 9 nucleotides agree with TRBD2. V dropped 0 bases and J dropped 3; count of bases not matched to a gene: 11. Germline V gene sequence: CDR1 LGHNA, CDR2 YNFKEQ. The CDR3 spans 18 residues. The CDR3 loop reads CASSQDRWASGDKETQYF. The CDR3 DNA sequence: TGTGCCAGCAGCCAAGATCGCTGGGCTAGCGGGGATAAAGAGACCCAGTACTTC.

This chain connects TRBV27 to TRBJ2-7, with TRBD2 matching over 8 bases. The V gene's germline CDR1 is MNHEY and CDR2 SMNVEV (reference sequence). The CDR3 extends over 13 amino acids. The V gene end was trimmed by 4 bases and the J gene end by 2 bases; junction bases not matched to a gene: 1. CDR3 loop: CASSWGLAYEQYF. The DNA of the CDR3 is TGTGCCAGCAGTTGGGGACTAGCCTACGAGCAGTACTTC.

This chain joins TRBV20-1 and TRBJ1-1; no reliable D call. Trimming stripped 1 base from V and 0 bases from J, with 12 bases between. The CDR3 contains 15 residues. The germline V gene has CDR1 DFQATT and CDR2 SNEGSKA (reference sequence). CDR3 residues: CSARALTVMNTEAFF. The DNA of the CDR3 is TGCAGTGCTAGAGCCCTCACCGTAATGAACACTGAAGCTTTCTTT.

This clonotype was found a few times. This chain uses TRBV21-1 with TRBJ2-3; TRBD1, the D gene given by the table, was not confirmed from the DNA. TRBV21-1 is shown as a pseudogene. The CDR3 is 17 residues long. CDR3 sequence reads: CASSKDSGQGSTDTQYF. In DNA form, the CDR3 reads TGTGCCAGCAGCAAAGACAGCGGACAGGGAAGCACAGATACGCAGTATTTT.

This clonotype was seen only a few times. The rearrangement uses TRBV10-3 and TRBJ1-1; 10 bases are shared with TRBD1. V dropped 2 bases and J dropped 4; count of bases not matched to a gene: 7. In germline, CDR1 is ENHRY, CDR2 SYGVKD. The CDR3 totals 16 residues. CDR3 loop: CAISERTGGTGTEAFF. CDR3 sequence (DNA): TGTGCCATCAGTGAGAGGACAGGGGGGACGGGCACTGAAGCTTTCTTT.

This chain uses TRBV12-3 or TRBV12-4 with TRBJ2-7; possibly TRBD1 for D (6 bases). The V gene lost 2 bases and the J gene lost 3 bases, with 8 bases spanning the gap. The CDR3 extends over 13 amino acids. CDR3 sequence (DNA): TGTGCCAGCAGTTTACAGGGGTTCTACGAGCAGTACTTC. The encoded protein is CASSLQGFYEQYF.

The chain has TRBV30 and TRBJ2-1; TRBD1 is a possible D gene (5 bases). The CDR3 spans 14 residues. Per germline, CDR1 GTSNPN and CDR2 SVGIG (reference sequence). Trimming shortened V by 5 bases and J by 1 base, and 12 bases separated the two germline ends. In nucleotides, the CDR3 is TGTGCCTGGGCTAAGACAGCTTCCTACAATGAGCAGTTCTTC. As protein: CAWAKTASYNEQFF.

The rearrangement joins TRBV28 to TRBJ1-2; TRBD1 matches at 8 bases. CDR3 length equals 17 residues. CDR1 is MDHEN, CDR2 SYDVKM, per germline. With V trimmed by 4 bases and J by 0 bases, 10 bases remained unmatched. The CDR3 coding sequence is TGTGCCAGCAGTTCCAGCGTTCAGGGGGCCCCTAACTATGGCTACACCTTC. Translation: CASSSSVQGAPNYGYTF.

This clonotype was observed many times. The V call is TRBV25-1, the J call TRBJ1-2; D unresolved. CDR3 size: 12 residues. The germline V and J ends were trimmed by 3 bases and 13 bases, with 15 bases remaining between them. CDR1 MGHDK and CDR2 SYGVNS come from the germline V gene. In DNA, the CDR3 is TGTGCCAGCAGTGATAATTTATCCTTTCTCACCTTC. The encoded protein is CASSDNLSFLTF.